This T cell receptor beta chain stems from a study of response to subunit inactivated influenza vaccine. TCRdb re-called the RT-PCR reads with MiXCR, one entry per CDR3 protein. The profile shows about 800,000 distinct CDR3 sequences, roughly 20% of them singletons. V shed 1 base and J shed 2 bases, with 11 bases lying between them. Germline V CDR1 and CDR2: LGHNT, FRNRAP. This CDR3 has 15 residues. General study findings and limits: The study's authors posited that every seasonal influenza vaccination enlists few new T cells.

Concerning this clonotype itself: Its antigen remains unknown.

Here the sequenced sample was PBMCs from blood, taken approximately 5 days after vaccination. V usage is TRBV12-5 and J usage is TRBJ2-5; D ambiguous. The origin of this receptor is a man aged 45-65 years who received an inactivated influenza vaccine. CDR3 sequence: CASGLGYSEQETQYF. The CDR3 DNA reads as TGTGCTAGTGGTTTGGGATACAGTGAACAAGAGACCCAGTACTTC.